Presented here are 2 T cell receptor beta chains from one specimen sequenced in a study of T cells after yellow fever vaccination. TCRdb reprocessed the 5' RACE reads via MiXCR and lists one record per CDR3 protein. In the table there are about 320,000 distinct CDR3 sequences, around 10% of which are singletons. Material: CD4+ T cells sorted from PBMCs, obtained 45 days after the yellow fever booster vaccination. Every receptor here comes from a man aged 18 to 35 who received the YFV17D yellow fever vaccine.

The CDR3 coding sequence is TGCAGTGCCCCCCAACGAGGGAACGGTGAAGCTTTCTTT. As protein: CSAPQRGNGEAFF. The chain has TRBV20-1 and TRBJ1-1, with D uncertain. This CDR3 is built from 13 residues. Trimming left V 6 bases short and J 7 bases short, with 18 bases between. CDR1 DFQATT and CDR2 SNEGSKA come from the germline V gene (reference sequence).

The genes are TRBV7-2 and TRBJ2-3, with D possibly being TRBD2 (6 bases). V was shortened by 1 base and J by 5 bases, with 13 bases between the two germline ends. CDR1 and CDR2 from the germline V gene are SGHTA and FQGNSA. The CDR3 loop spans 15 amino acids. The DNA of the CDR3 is TGTGCCAGCAGCTTAGATGGGACTCGGGGAGATACGCAGTATTTT. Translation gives CASSLDGTRGDTQYF.